These 25 T cell receptor beta chains originate from one sample sequenced in a study of preoperative IRX-2 immunotherapy in early breast cancer. The treatment here: preoperative locoregional IRX-2 cytokine immunotherapy. Assay: immunoSEQ multiplex PCR; the TCRdb copy retains only in-frame clones and omits some. The table shows approximately 27,000 clones, with roughly four fifths occurring only once. The material was lymph node tissue, obtained after IRX-2 immunotherapy. All receptors come from a human donor with breast cancer.

The chain links TRBV6-8 to TRBJ1-5; 12 bases line up with TRBD1. The CDR3 has 17 residues. Trimming cost V 5 bases and J 1 base; bases outside gene matches: 6. Germline V CDR1 and CDR2: MNHGY, SAAAGT. This chain's CDR3 is CASSGTGGAVSNQPQHF. The CDR3 DNA sequence: TGTGCCAGCAGTGGGACAGGGGGCGCGGTAAGCAATCAGCCCCAGCATTTT.

The chain combines TRBV6-8 with TRBJ1-6; 7 nucleotides agree with TRBD1. Trimming took 2 bases from V and 2 from J; bases not matched to a gene: 3. This CDR3 is 16 amino acids long. Germline V lookup: CDR1 MNHGY, CDR2 SAAAGT. The CDR3 nucleotides are TGTGCCAGCAGTTACGACAGGGCGACCTATAATTCACCCCTCCACTTT. Protein: CASSYDRATYNSPLHF.

The chain carries TRBV19 and TRBJ2-2; 7 positions agree with TRBD1. Germline values: CDR1 LNHDA, CDR2 SQIVND (reference sequence). The CDR3 contains 11 residues. V trimming: 8 bases; J trimming: 6 bases; junction bases outside the gene matches: 0. The chain's CDR3 is CASGQAGELFF. CDR3 bases: TGTGCCAGTGGACAGGCCGGGGAGCTGTTTTTT.

This chain joins TRBV15 and TRBJ2-3; maybe TRBD1 (5 bases). Trimming took 2 bases from V and 4 from J, leaving 19 bases between them. Germline CDR1 reads LNHNV; CDR2 reads YYDKDF (reference sequence). This CDR3 contains 17 residues. The CDR3 nucleotides are TGTGCCACCAGCAGACCCTATGGGGCCGTCATGGCAGATACGCAGTATTTT. Amino acids: CATSRPYGAVMADTQYF.

This clone was counted between two and nine times. The rearrangement links TRBV29-1 to TRBJ1-4; D ambiguous. The CDR3 is 12 amino acids. Germline CDR1 and CDR2: SQVTM and ANQGSEA. V shed 5 bases and J shed 0 bases, with 4 bases lying between them. CDR3 coding DNA: TGCAGCGTTTACTCAACTAATGAAAAACTGTTTTTT. Translation gives CSVYSTNEKLFF.

The rearrangement uses TRBV25-1 and TRBJ1-2; TRBD1 agrees at 9 bases. The V segment lost 2 bases and the J segment 7 bases; nucleotides outside the gene matches: 8. Germline V lookup: CDR1 MGHDK, CDR2 SYGVNS. CDR3 length: 15 amino acids. CDR3 amino acids: CASSETGGAFSGYTF. The CDR3, as DNA: TGTGCCAGCAGTGAAACAGGGGGCGCCTTTAGTGGCTACACCTTC.

The CDR3 reads CASSGDSYNSPLHF. CDR3 bases: TGTGCCAGCTCAGGAGACTCCTATAATTCACCCCTCCACTTT. This chain joins TRBV18 and TRBJ1-6; D is unresolved. Germline CDR1 and CDR2: KGHSH and LQKENI. Trimming shortened V by 5 bases and J by 0 bases, and 5 bases separated the two germline ends. The CDR3 sequence is 14 residues long.

The chain employs TRBV30 and TRBJ1-5, with D hard to call. V lost 2 bases and J 2 bases, leaving 7 bases between the germline ends. Per germline, CDR1 GTSNPN and CDR2 SVGIG (reference sequence). The CDR3 has 13 amino acids. CDR3 in amino acids: CAWSPLRNQPQHF. The CDR3, as DNA: TGTGCCTGGAGTCCCCTTCGCAATCAGCCCCAGCATTTT.

The chain has TRBV19 and TRBJ1-2; tentatively, D is TRBD1 (6 bases). The ends were cut back, 6 bases at V and 3 bases at J, with 14 bases in the middle. Germline CDR1 reads LNHDA; CDR2 reads SQIVND (reference sequence). The CDR3 is 14 amino acids. The CDR3 is CASRPKTGYYGYTF. In DNA form, the CDR3 reads TGTGCCAGTAGACCCAAGACAGGTTACTATGGCTACACCTTC.

V usage is TRBV29-1 and J usage is TRBJ1-6; no clear D gene. V lost 5 bases, J lost 7 bases, and 12 bases lay in between. From germline, CDR1 is SQVTM and CDR2 ANQGSEA. The CDR3 sequence is 13 residues long. CDR3 bases: TGCAGCGTTCGAAGCCAGGAAAATTCACCCCTCCACTTT. Encoded protein: CSVRSQENSPLHF. Full variable domain (outside the CDR3, taken from reference TRBV29-1 and TRBJ1-6): SAVISQKPSRDICQRGTSLTIQCQVDSQVTMMFWYRQQPGQSLTLIATANQGSEATYESGFVIDKFPISRPNLTFSTLTVSNMSPEDSSIYLCSVRSQENSPLHFGNGTRLTVT.

V and J are TRBV10-3 and TRBJ1-3; no reliable D call. CDR3 length: 14 residues. With 0 bases removed from V and 0 bases from J, the gap between germline ends came to 3 bases. Germline values: CDR1 ENHRY, CDR2 SYGVKD. CDR3: CAISESVSGNTIYF. For the CDR3, the DNA is TGTGCCATCAGTGAGTCCGTCTCTGGAAACACCATATATTTT.

The rearrangement joins TRBV6-8 to TRBJ1-2; D not certain. Trimming removed 9 bases at V and 8 bases at J, with 16 bases between. Germline values: CDR1 MNHGY, CDR2 SAAAGT. This CDR3 region has 12 residues. CDR3 sequence (DNA): TGTGCCAGTTACGATTGGACGGAGGGCTACACCTTC. Amino acid sequence: CASYDWTEGYTF.

The gene calls are TRBV5-1 and TRBJ2-1; D may be TRBD1 (6 bases). The CDR3 runs to 18 residues. Trimming stripped 4 bases from V and 1 base from J, with 21 bases between. CDR1 and CDR2 (germline): SGHRS, YFSETQ. Written as DNA, the CDR3 is TGCGCCAGCAGCCTCGGACAGAAATCACTAGATTCCTACAATGAGCAGTTCTTC. This codes for CASSLGQKSLDSYNEQFF.

This CDR3 reads CASSSGQITYIRYTF. The CDR3 DNA is TGTGCCAGCAGCTCGGGACAGATAACCTACATACGCTACACCTTC. The chain carries TRBV7-5 and TRBJ1-2; TRBD1 is the table's D call, not checked against the DNA. TRBV7-5 is a documented pseudogene. This CDR3 contains 15 residues.

The J gene is TRBJ2-3, the V gene TRBV29-1; 9 bases agree with TRBD2. CDR3 length: 14 amino acids. V dropped 6 bases and J dropped 3; count of bases not matched to a gene: 7. Germline lookup yields CDR1 SQVTM and CDR2 ANQGSEA. This CDR3 is CSVRGGVSTDTQYF. The CDR3 nucleotides read TGCAGCGTCCGCGGGGGGGTTAGTACAGATACGCAGTATTTT.

This chain uses TRBV19 with TRBJ1-1; TRBD1 might be the D (5 bases). This CDR3 region has 12 residues. Germline V gives CDR1 LNHDA, CDR2 SQIVND (reference sequence). The V end was cut by 4 bases, the J end by 11 bases, with 14 bases between. The CDR3 reads CASSRDRAKAFF. The CDR3, as DNA: TGTGCCAGTAGTAGAGACAGAGCGAAGGCTTTCTTT.

The rearrangement joins TRBV11-3 to TRBJ2-1; TRBD2 agrees at 9 bases. Germline assignment: CDR1 SGHNT and CDR2 YENEEA. This CDR3 has 16 amino acids. The J segment lost 0 bases and the V segment lost 7 bases, leaving 7 bases of the junction unmatched. The CDR3 region is CASTSLAGDSYNEQFF. The CDR3 DNA reads TGTGCCAGCACCTCCTTAGCGGGGGACTCCTACAATGAGCAGTTCTTC. Full variable domain (outside the CDR3, taken from reference TRBV11-3 and TRBJ2-1): EAGVVQSPRYKIIEKKQPVAFWCNPISGHNTLYWYLQNLGQGPELLIRYENEEAVDDSQLPKDRFSAERLKGVDSTLKIQPAELGDSAVYLCASTSLAGDSYNEQFFGPGTRLTVL.

The V gene is TRBV6-8, the J gene TRBJ1-1, with D tentatively TRBD1 (5 bases). The V gene's germline CDR1 is MNHGY and CDR2 SAAAGT. Trimming took 6 bases from V and 4 from J, leaving 12 bases between them. This CDR3 region has 13 residues. CDR3 protein: CASRRGFGTEAFF. CDR3 DNA: TGTGCCAGCAGACGGGGGTTCGGCACTGAAGCTTTCTTT.

The rearrangement links TRBV19 to TRBJ2-7; 9 bases are shared with TRBD1. The CDR3 is 14 residues long. With V trimmed by 6 bases and J by 3 bases, 6 bases remained unmatched. The germline CDR1 and CDR2 sequences are LNHDA and SQIVND (reference sequence). Here the CDR3 DNA reads TGTGCCAGTAGCCCCGGGACAGGGAACTACGAGCAGTACGTC. Translation gives CASSPGTGNYEQYV.

The count of this clone is one. The V gene is TRBV19, the J gene TRBJ2-5, with unresolved D. Trimming shortened V by 6 bases and J by 1 base, and 12 bases separated the two germline ends. The CDR3 sequence is 14 residues long. CDR1 LNHDA and CDR2 SQIVND come from the germline V gene (reference sequence). CDR3 nucleotide sequence: TGTGCCAGTAGCGCCCAACCGCTCCAAGAGACCCAGTACTTC. Its translation: CASSAQPLQETQYF.

V gene TRBV11-3 combines with J gene TRBJ1-4, with 9 bases aligning to TRBD1. Trimming at V came to 3 bases and at J to 0 bases, leaving 5 bases not matched to a gene. Per the germline V gene, CDR1 is SGHNT and CDR2 is YENEEA. The CDR3 extends over 17 amino acids. The CDR3 DNA reads TGTGCCAGCAGCTTTCTGGGACAGGGACCAACTAATGAAAAACTGTTTTTT. Its translation is CASSFLGQGPTNEKLFF. The variable domain in full, with the rest retrieved from reference TRBV11-3 and TRBJ1-4, is EAGVVQSPRYKIIEKKQPVAFWCNPISGHNTLYWYLQNLGQGPELLIRYENEEAVDDSQLPKDRFSAERLKGVDSTLKIQPAELGDSAVYLCASSFLGQGPTNEKLFFGSGTQLSVL.

The sample holds one count of this clone. The V and J genes are TRBV6-1 and TRBJ2-2; D tentatively reads TRBD1 or TRBD2 (5 bases each). CDR1 and CDR2 (germline): MNHNS, SASEGT. The CDR3 consists of 19 residues. Trimming cost V 4 bases and J 7 bases, with 28 bases left between them. CDR3 nucleotide sequence: TGTGCCAGCAGTGTAGTCTTTTGTGAAACTAGGGGACCGGGCGGGGAGCTGTTTTTT. This sequence encodes CASSVVFCETRGPGGELFF.

The rearrangement links TRBV28 to TRBJ1-3; D remains ambiguous. The CDR3 runs 13 residues. Germline values: CDR1 MDHEN, CDR2 SYDVKM. The ends were cut back, 6 bases at V and 5 bases at J, with 11 bases in the middle. For the CDR3, the DNA is TGTGCCAGCAGCCCCGGAATGAGAAACACCATATATTTT. Translating it yields CASSPGMRNTIYF.

The chain recombines TRBV5-1 with TRBJ2-3; maybe TRBD2 (7 bases). CDR1 and CDR2 (germline): SGHRS, YFSETQ. The CDR3 length is 16 residues. Trimming took 3 bases from V and 3 from J, leaving 17 bases between them. CDR3: CASSSDGGLGTDTQYF. The CDR3 coding sequence is TGCGCCAGCAGCTCTGACGGGGGGCTGGGGACAGATACGCAGTATTTT.

This sequence joins TRBV18 and TRBJ1-1, with 7 bases identical to TRBD1. This CDR3 region has 12 residues. The germline V gene has CDR1 KGHSH and CDR2 LQKENI. The V and J ends lost 3 bases and 5 bases, in that order; junction bases with no gene match: 0. The CDR3 region has the DNA TGTGCCAGCTCACCGGACAGGACTGAAGCTTTCTTT. Amino acids: CASSPDRTEAFF.